The 5 T cell receptor beta chains below all came from one sample that was sequenced in a study of CD8 T cells in ankylosing spondylitis. TCRdb independently ran MiXCR on the 5' RACE reads; one entry per CDR3 protein. The sample lists 200,000 to 300,000 distinct CDR3 sequences; 8% to 9.5% were seen once. The source material was blood, either unsorted or a sorted T cell fraction (not recorded which). The receptor source for this set is a male donor with ankylosing spondylitis or in good health (not recorded which).

This clonotype showed up many times. The chain is built from TRBV28 and TRBJ1-3; 9 nucleotides agree with TRBD1. V was clipped by 10 bases and J by 5 bases; unmatched bases: 9. Germline assignment: CDR1 MDHEN and CDR2 SYDVKM. CDR3 length: 14 amino acids. CDR3 sequence reads: CATLTGGRRNTIYF. The DNA for the CDR3 is TGTGCCACCTTGACAGGGGGGAGGAGAAACACCATATATTTT.

This clonotype was observed many times. The genes are TRBV20-1 and TRBJ2-6, with a tentative D call TRBD1 (7 bases). The CDR3 spans 16 residues. The germline V and J ends were trimmed by 0 bases and 4 bases, with 13 bases remaining between them. CDR1 is DFQATT and CDR2 is SNEGSKA in the germline V gene (reference sequence). The CDR3 sequence: CSAREGGTAGANVLTF. CDR3 nucleotides: TGCAGTGCTAGAGAAGGGGGGACAGCCGGGGCCAACGTCCTGACTTTC.

This clonotype was recorded a few times. The V gene is TRBV6-1, the J gene TRBJ2-5; the D gene could be TRBD1 or TRBD2 (5 bases each). This CDR3 is 13 amino acids long. Germline CDR1 MNHNS, CDR2 SASEGT. The V end lost 4 bases, the J end lost 3 bases, and 9 bases lay between the germline ends. CDR3 DNA: TGTGCCAGCAGTGTATTGGGGGAAGAGACCCAGTACTTC. Protein sequence: CASSVLGEETQYF.

This clonotype was detected ten times or more. The chain recombines TRBV7-3 with TRBJ2-1; D ambiguous. CDR1 and CDR2 from the germline V gene are SGHTA and FQGTGA. This CDR3 comprises 12 residues. Deletions cut 3 bases from V and 9 bases from J, with 9 bases between. CDR3: CASSFTESEQFF. The CDR3 nucleotides are TGTGCCAGCAGCTTTACTGAAAGTGAGCAGTTCTTC.

The chain combines TRBV11-2 with TRBJ2-5, with 15 bases matching TRBD2. J lost 4 bases, V lost 4 bases, and 4 bases had no gene match. Germline CDR1 is SGHAT and CDR2 is FQNNGV. The CDR3 is 16 residues long. CDR3: CASSWTSGGDRETQYF. CDR3 nucleotides: TGTGCCAGCAGCTGGACTAGCGGGGGGGATCGAGAGACCCAGTACTTC.